These T cell receptor beta chains were read from a single sample in a study of patients and donors after allogeneic stem cell transplantation. Using its own MiXCR run on the RT-PCR reads, TCRdb lists one record per CDR3 protein. Among approximately 200,000 distinct CDR3 sequences listed, roughly 38% were seen once. The sample taken for sequencing was blood, either unsorted or a sorted T cell fraction (not recorded which). Receptors were obtained from a human donor who was either an allogeneic HSCT recipient or a stem cell or donor lymphocyte infusion donor (not recorded which). It is not recorded whose cells these are; they may come from a transplant donor. CDR3s include the opening cysteine and the closing phenylalanine or tryptophan. Each record gives: D gene, J gene, V gene, clone size, CDR3 protein, CDR3 DNA. D genes are given only for firm matches. Part of the rows lack a size; the others show once, few, many or a class for expanded clones.

D: -; J: TRBJ1-1; V: TRBV12-3/TRBV12-4; size: few; CDR3: CASSLGRAFF; DNA: TGTGCCAGCAGTTTAGGTCGGGCTTTCTTT
D: -; J: TRBJ2-4; V: TRBV28; size: few; CDR3: CASSLGGTANIQYF; DNA: TGTGCCAGCTCATTAGGGGGGACAGCGAACATTCAGTACTTC
D: -; J: TRBJ2-7; V: TRBV20-1; size: -; CDR3: CSARDGRNKQYF; DNA: TGCAGTGCTAGAGATGGGCGGAACAAGCAGTACTTC
D: TRBD2; J: TRBJ2-1; V: TRBV5-4; size: -; CDR3: CASSTTGGPYNEQFF; DNA: TGTGCCAGCAGCACGACGGGGGGGCCCTACAATGAGCAGTTCTTC
D: TRBD1; J: TRBJ1-4; V: TRBV20-1; size: -; CDR3: CSAPGTASFGNEKLFF; DNA: TGCAGTGCTCCCGGGACAGCTTCTTTTGGTAATGAAAAACTGTTTTTT
D: -; J: TRBJ2-1; V: TRBV7-9; size: few; CDR3: CASSLVLGSNEQFF; DNA: TGTGCCAGCAGCTTAGTCCTGGGCTCCAATGAGCAGTTCTTC
D: -; J: TRBJ1-6; V: TRBV5-6; size: -; CDR3: CASSLDRQYNSPLHF; DNA: TGTGCCAGCAGCTTGGATCGGCAGTATAATTCACCCCTCCACTTT
D: -; J: TRBJ1-2; V: TRBV4-1; size: -; CDR3: CASSQVWLYYGYTF; DNA: TGCGCCAGCAGCCAAGTATGGCTTTACTATGGCTACACCTTC
D: -; J: TRBJ2-1; V: TRBV4-1; size: -; CDR3: CASSQEVRGAPFF; DNA: TGCGCCAGCAGCCAAGAGGTGAGAGGAGCCCCGTTCTTC
D: -; J: TRBJ1-1; V: TRBV29-1; size: once; CDR3: CSVDRQLGTEAFF; DNA: TGCAGCGTTGATAGGCAGCTGGGCACTGAAGCTTTCTTT
D: -; J: TRBJ1-2; V: TRBV20-1; size: -; CDR3: CSALEGRDNLYGYTF; DNA: TGCAGTGCTTTGGAGGGGAGGGATAACCTCTATGGCTACACCTTC